This TCR beta chain was documented in a study of T-cell reconstitution after alpha-beta-depleted transplantation in children. TCRbeta library preparation incorporated unique molecular identifiers. MiXCR, applied by TCRdb to the PCR reads, yields one record per CDR3 protein. The data hold around 200,000 distinct CDR3 sequences, with around 7% observed a single time. This clonotype occurred many times. This clonotype was sampled from a human donor who donated a stem cell graft to a child with Wiskott-Aldrich syndrome. The sample here was PBMCs from the stem cell graft donor, taken from the stem cell graft.

CDR3 DNA sequence: TGTGCCAGCAGCTTAGTCACAGGGGGGGCCAAAAACATTCAGTACTTC. This translates into CASSLVTGGAKNIQYF. The chain carries TRBV7-2 and TRBJ2-4, with TRBD1 identical over 8 bases. The CDR3 sequence is 16 residues long. Unmatched junction bases numbered 3, after V lost 1 base and J lost 1 base. In germline, CDR1 is SGHTA, CDR2 FQGNSA.